The clone carrying this T cell receptor (beta chain) showed up just a few times. V was shortened by 2 bases and J by 0 bases, with 10 bases between the two germline ends. CDR1 LGHDT and CDR2 YNNKEL come from the germline V gene (reference sequence). The CDR3 runs to 15 residues. In the original processing: Estimation of nucleated cell counts was performed using reference gene primer amplification. Method: immunoSEQ multiplex PCR; TCRdb's copy keeps in-frame clones and lacks some. V, J and clone size derive from that table, while D and trimming were established from the DNA sequence. Of 270,000 or so clones listed, 85% to 90% were seen once; the top ten hold 4.1%. This record comes from a study of blood T cell repertoires in COVID-19. Background on the study: There were acute and convalescent COVID-19 samples, and they came from the United States, Italy and Spain.

The rearrangement links TRBV3-1 (or the pseudogene TRBV3-2) to TRBJ2-5; possibly TRBD2 for D (6 bases). The sequence was obtained from a woman in her 30s with acute COVID-19. The specimen sequenced was PBMCs or T cells enriched from blood (not recorded which). The CDR3 region has the DNA TGTGCCAGCAGCCAACCGGGAGACTACCAAGAGACCCAGTACTTC. Translation: CASSQPGDYQETQYF.